These 23 T cell receptor beta chains were all obtained from the same sample, sequenced in a study of response to subunit inactivated influenza vaccine. TCRdb passed the RT-PCR reads through MiXCR, listing each CDR3 protein once. The table shows under 950,000 distinct CDR3 sequences, with around 20% occurring only once. Sequences were derived from PBMCs from blood, sampled around 5 days after vaccination. The receptors come from a man aged 45-65 years who received an inactivated influenza vaccine.

This chain connects TRBV7-9 to TRBJ1-1; 7 positions agree with TRBD1. The CDR3 contains 14 residues. With V trimmed by 1 base and J by 13 bases, 12 bases remained unmatched. CDR1 and CDR2 from the germline V gene are SEHNR and FQNEAQ (reference sequence). The CDR3 protein is CASSLDWGQTHVFF. In DNA, the CDR3 is TGTGCCAGCAGCTTAGATTGGGGACAGACTCATGTTTTCTTT.

The rearrangement links TRBV3-1 to TRBJ2-5; D remains ambiguous. The V end lost 7 bases, the J end lost 7 bases, and 31 bases lay between the germline ends. The CDR3 runs 18 residues. The germline V gene encodes CDR1 LGHDT and CDR2 YNNKEL (reference sequence). CDR3 coding DNA: TGTGCCAGCACCCCAATTTGGACGGTCAACACTCGTTCAAGGACCCAGTACTTC. Its protein is CASTPIWTVNTRSRTQYF.

This rearrangement joins TRBV25-1 to TRBJ2-4; 9 bases line up with TRBD1. In germline, CDR1 is MGHDK, CDR2 SYGVNS. With 1 base clipped from V and 8 bases from J, the junction kept 3 bases outside the gene matches. The length of the CDR3 is 14 residues. In DNA, the CDR3 is TGTGCCAGCAGTGAATTAAGGACAGGGGACATTCAGTACTTC. This codes for CASSELRTGDIQYF. Full variable domain (outside the CDR3, taken from reference TRBV25-1 and TRBJ2-4): EADIYQTPRYLVIGTGKKITLECSQTMGHDKMYWYQQDPGMELHLIHYSYGVNSTEKGDLSSESTVSRIRTEHFPLTLESARPSHTSQYLCASSELRTGDIQYFGAGTRLSVL.

The chain links TRBV20-1 to TRBJ2-7, with TRBD1 matching 10 bases. CDR1 is DFQATT and CDR2 is SNEGSKA in the germline V gene (reference sequence). With 0 bases clipped from V and 3 bases from J, the junction kept 11 bases outside the gene matches. The CDR3 loop spans 17 amino acids. The CDR3 protein is CSARDFSSGQGSYEQYF. The CDR3 DNA is TGCAGTGCTAGAGATTTTAGTTCGGGACAGGGGAGCTACGAGCAGTACTTC.

This clonotype was recorded many times. This chain connects TRBV10-2 to TRBJ2-7, with D tentatively TRBD1 (5 bases). Trimming took 0 bases from V and 12 from J, leaving 15 bases between them. The CDR3 consists of 13 residues. The germline CDR1 and CDR2 sequences are WSHSY and SAAADI. This CDR3 is CASSESKGVKVYF. CDR3 in DNA: TGCGCCAGCAGTGAGTCGAAAGGGGTAAAGGTGTACTTC.

This sequence joins TRBV5-5 and TRBJ2-2; weak D call: TRBD1 (6 bases). There are 14 residues in the CDR3. From germline, CDR1 is SGHKS and CDR2 YYEKEE (reference sequence). Trimming shortened V by 3 bases and J by 1 base, and 7 bases separated the two germline ends. The chain's CDR3 is CASSSRGNTGELFF. In DNA form, the CDR3 reads TGTGCCAGCAGCTCCAGGGGGAACACCGGGGAGCTGTTTTTT.

This clonotype was counted a few times. This sequence joins TRBV28 and TRBJ2-5; D unclear. The CDR3 length is 13 residues. Trimming took 6 bases from V and 1 from J, leaving 9 bases between them. Per the germline V gene, CDR1 is MDHEN and CDR2 is SYDVKM. CDR3 region: CASSLAVQETQYF. The CDR3 region has the DNA TGTGCCAGCAGCTTAGCAGTCCAAGAGACCCAGTACTTC.

Note on this clonotype: An end of the junction differs from the germline gene, which may be a read error. The genes are TRBV29-1 and TRBJ2-7, with D tentatively TRBD1 (6 bases). The CDR3 totals 13 residues. Looked up from germline, CDR1 is SQVTM and CDR2 is ANQGSEA. CDR3 in DNA: TGCAGCGTAGCAGGGGCAGGCTCCTACGACCAGTACTTC. Translated: CSVAGAGSYDQYF.

In this sample, this clonotype turned up once. V and J are TRBV12-3 or TRBV12-4 and TRBJ2-5, with 8 bases lining up with TRBD2. The V and J ends lost 5 bases and 5 bases, in that order; junction bases with no gene match: 7. The CDR3 extends over 14 amino acids. The CDR3 coding sequence is TGTGCCAGCAGTACCCAACTAGCGGTCGAGACCCAGTACTTC. It is translated as CASSTQLAVETQYF.

This chain uses TRBV3-1 with TRBJ1-2; no reliable D call. Deletions cut 4 bases from V and 5 bases from J, with 20 bases between. Germline V lookup: CDR1 LGHDT, CDR2 YNNKEL (reference sequence). This CDR3 region has 16 residues. CDR3: CASSPLQQEPIYGYTF. Written as DNA, the CDR3 is TGTGCCAGCAGCCCCCTACAGCAGGAACCCATTTATGGCTACACCTTC.

This clonotype was found once. The chain joins TRBV10-3 to TRBJ2-7; 7 positions agree with TRBD2. V lost 5 bases to trimming and J lost 0 bases; unmatched junction nucleotides: 4. This CDR3 has 14 residues. CDR1 is ENHRY, CDR2 SYGVKD, per germline. CDR3 nucleotide sequence: TGTGCCATCAGTCGGGCGGGGGTCTCCTACGAGCAGTACTTC. Encoded protein: CAISRAGVSYEQYF.

This clonotype was counted only a few times. This rearrangement joins TRBV4-1 to TRBJ2-3; no firm D call. V lost 1 base and J 1 base, leaving 9 bases between the germline ends. Germline assignment: CDR1 MGHRA and CDR2 YSYEKL. The CDR3 sequence is 15 residues long. The CDR3 DNA reads TGCGCCAGCAGCCAAGGCAATCAGGGCACAGATACGCAGTATTTT. This codes for CASSQGNQGTDTQYF.

The chain uses TRBV20-1 and TRBJ2-5, with 10 bases lining up with TRBD2. Losses at the gene ends were 6 bases for V and 1 base for J; bases not matched to a gene: 8. CDR1 is DFQATT and CDR2 is SNEGSKA in the germline V gene (reference sequence). This CDR3 has 15 residues. CDR3 DNA sequence: TGCAGTGCCACTATAGCGGGAGGTCTCCAAGAGACCCAGTACTTC. The encoded protein is CSATIAGGLQETQYF.

This clonotype has more than one count but fewer than ten. This sequence joins TRBV20-1 and TRBJ2-2; D gene unclear. CDR3 length: 13 residues. CDR1 is DFQATT and CDR2 is SNEGSKA in the germline V gene (reference sequence). V dropped 6 bases and J dropped 0 bases, with 8 bases sitting between them. CDR3 region: CSAITTNTGELFF. In DNA, the CDR3 is TGCAGTGCCATAACTACGAACACCGGGGAGCTGTTTTTT.

This clonotype was counted a few times. This chain uses TRBV12-3 or TRBV12-4 with TRBJ1-5; the D gene is possibly TRBD1 (5 bases). The V end lost 6 bases, the J end lost 5 bases, and 14 bases lay between the germline ends. The CDR3 extends over 14 amino acids. CDR3 DNA: TGTGCCAGCAGCCTTGGGGGTGGGCATCAGCCCCAGCATTTT. Residues: CASSLGGGHQPQHF.

This clonotype was detected a few times. The chain has TRBV29-1 and TRBJ2-1, with D uncertain. The CDR3 is 13 amino acids. CDR1 is SQVTM, CDR2 ANQGSEA, per germline. Trimming pared 5 bases from V and 9 bases from J, leaving 17 bases between. The CDR3 is CSVTDALVSEQFF. CDR3 bases: TGCAGCGTTACGGATGCTTTAGTTAGTGAGCAGTTCTTC.

This clonotype was detected only a few times. The chain uses TRBV9 and TRBJ2-2; D is unclear. Germline CDR1 reads SGDLS; CDR2 reads YYNGEE. Trimming pared 0 bases from V and 3 bases from J, leaving 6 bases between. The CDR3 totals 14 residues. This CDR3 is CASSVDPYTGELFF. In DNA form, the CDR3 reads TGTGCCAGCAGCGTAGATCCTTACACCGGGGAGCTGTTTTTT.

The chain joins TRBV3-1 to TRBJ1-3, with D hard to call. V lost 0 bases and J 3 bases, leaving 12 bases between the germline ends. In germline, CDR1 is LGHDT, CDR2 YNNKEL (reference sequence). The CDR3 is 16 residues long. The CDR3 DNA is TGTGCCAGCAGCCAAGATCCGGGATCTGGTGGAAACACCATATATTTT. Protein sequence: CASSQDPGSGGNTIYF.

The chain joins TRBV28 to TRBJ1-5; the D gene is possibly TRBD1 (6 bases). The CDR3 covers 16 residues. Trimming cost V 1 base and J 4 bases, with 14 bases left between them. Germline V gene lookup returns CDR1 MDHEN and CDR2 SYDVKM. CDR3 nucleotide sequence: TGTGCCAGCAGTTTATCAGGGGCCCGAACAAATCAGCCCCAGCATTTT. Translating gives CASSLSGARTNQPQHF.

V is TRBV12-3 or TRBV12-4 and J is TRBJ2-4; 7 bases fit TRBD2. The CDR3 has 12 residues. V shed 3 bases and J 13 bases; nucleotides not matched to a gene: 6. The CDR3 nucleotides read TGTGCCAGCAGTTTTCCGACTAGCCCCCAGTACTTC. It codes for CASSFPTSPQYF.

The genes are TRBV12-3 or TRBV12-4 and TRBJ1-1, with TRBD1 matching 10 bases. V gave up 6 bases and J gave up 0 bases; unmatched junction bases: 4. The CDR3 loop spans 15 amino acids. This CDR3 is CASSKTGGLNTEAFF. As DNA, the CDR3 is TGTGCCAGCAGCAAGACAGGGGGCCTGAACACTGAAGCTTTCTTT.

This clonotype has a count of ten or more. The chain carries TRBV20-1 and TRBJ2-1; D call uncertain. V was shortened by 3 bases and J by 0 bases, with 9 bases between the two germline ends. The germline V gene encodes CDR1 DFQATT and CDR2 SNEGSKA (reference sequence). The CDR3 length is 14 residues. The CDR3 reads CSARGRSSYNEQFF. CDR3 DNA: TGCAGTGCTAGGGGAAGAAGCTCCTACAATGAGCAGTTCTTC.

The V call is TRBV12-3 or TRBV12-4, the J call TRBJ1-2, with D maybe TRBD1 (6 bases). The CDR3 spans 13 residues. The V gene lost 4 bases and the J gene lost 3 bases, with 9 bases spanning the gap. CDR3 bases: TGTGCCAGCAGTTCCGACAGGTACTATGGCTACACCTTC. Its translation: CASSSDRYYGYTF.